Sequencing of this T cell receptor beta chain was carried out in a study of Ad26.COV2.S vaccination and SARS-CoV-2 variants (dated by TCRdb to the early 2020s). The study in broad terms: TCRbeta repertoire sequencing was used to assess the specificity and breadth of SARS-CoV-2-reactive T cell receptors after Ad26.COV2.S vaccination. The TCR-sequenced set comprised approximately 30 samples: about 19 Ad26.COV2.S vaccine recipients, 5 placebo recipients and 8 SARS-CoV-2 convalescent individuals.

In the case of this clone: Its antigen specificity is not known. The sample holds no much larger clone one base away, and base qualities are not on file.

The immunoSEQ Assay was used to sequence TCRbeta CDR3 regions. After extraction, genomic DNA underwent amplification by bias-controlled multiplex PCR, followed by high-throughput sequencing. Per the original workflow: To quantify the absolute abundance of every unique TCRbeta CDR3 region, sequences were collapsed and filtered. T cell fraction was estimated by normalizing TCRbeta template counts to usable DNA, which was measured by amplifying reference genes present in all nucleated cells. Repertoire TCRs were annotated as SARS-CoV-2-specific by exact matching of V gene, CDR3 amino acid sequence and J gene to a known reactive TCR set. The reference SARS-CoV-2 TCR set was obtained from MIRA and was filtered for enrichment in COVID-19-positive ImmuneCODE repertoires, whereby public or cross-reactive TCRs were removed. Based on the MIRA antigens, annotated TCRs were further analysed at the level of specific ORF or position within ORF. Breadth was defined as the number of annotated unique rearrangements divided by the total number of unique productive rearrangements, and depth was defined as the summed frequency of the annotated unique rearrangements. TCR breadth was compared between groups using two-sided Wilcoxon rank-sum tests. TCRdb took over this immuneACCESS table, retaining in-frame rearrangements with V and J assigned. Such tables are incomplete; in checked studies, under half of the missing clones stem from an unresolved V gene, and the remainder is unexplained. The V and J calls and the clone size are those of that table, but D and trimming were determined from the DNA. The sample table lists approximately 400,000 clones, around 92% of them with a count of one. The ten largest clones add up to 3.9% of the sample.

Read against the paper, the sample's time point label means: individuals recovered from natural SARS-CoV-2 infection. Overall results and qualifications from the work: It was noted by the authors that total T cell responses may have been underestimated by the TCR breadth and depth analyses. Substantial breadth of spike-specific CD8+ and CD4+ T cell responses was reported after vaccination. Vaccine and placebo recipients had comparable non-spike TCR breadth, which fits with the vaccine containing only spike. Compared with placebo recipients, Ad26.COV2.S recipients showed higher spike-specific TCR breadth (P = 0.0014).

The clonotype originates from a human donor who had recovered from COVID-19. Sequenced material: peripheral blood, taken after recovery from COVID-19.

The nucleotide sequence is TGTGCCAGCTCATCAGACAGGGGGAGCGACTATGGCTACACCTTC. This gives the protein CASSSDRGSDYGYTF. Rearrangement joined TRBV18 to TRBJ1-2; 9 middle bases align to TRBD1. The CDR3 sequence holds 15 residues, the cysteine and phenylalanine included. This entry keeps only the CDR3 DNA: 45 bases, framed from base 1. Looking up the germline V gene yields CDR1 KGHSH and CDR2 LQKENI. The junction shows trimming of 5 bases on V and 3 bases on J, and the gene matches do not reach 7 bases of it.